Listed here are 4 T cell receptor beta chains from one sample, sequenced in a study of blood T cells in healthy people across ages. A second about 7 to 12 cycle PCR used barcoded and J-beta primers. Using its own MiXCR run on the 5' RACE reads, TCRdb lists one record per CDR3 protein. Of more than 900,000 distinct CDR3 sequences in the sample, roughly a quarter are singletons; the top ten hold around 0.75%. The sample also formed part of further work on T cells of mothers and their children.

The specimen was blood. These receptor sequences come from a girl aged 2-15 years in good health.

This clonotype appeared a few times. Here the CDR3 reads CASSPVVPLGAKSTDTQYF. CDR3 DNA sequence: TGTGCCAGCAGCCCCGTTGTCCCCTTAGGAGCGAAAAGCACAGATACGCAGTATTTT. The chain is built from TRBV7-6 and TRBJ2-3; D is ambiguous. This CDR3 is 19 amino acids long. CDR1 is SGHVS and CDR2 is FNYEAQ in the germline V gene. With 5 bases removed from V and 0 bases from J, the gap between germline ends came to 24 bases.

The chain employs TRBV29-1 and TRBJ2-3; D ambiguous. Germline V gene data show CDR1 as SQVTM and CDR2 as ANQGSEA. The CDR3 spans 12 residues. V dropped 5 bases and J dropped 0 bases, with 6 bases sitting between them. The CDR3 nucleotides read TGCAGCGTTACATGGAGCACAGATACGCAGTATTTT. This gives the protein CSVTWSTDTQYF.

The chain recombines TRBV12-3 or TRBV12-4 with TRBJ1-1; no clear D. The CDR3 is 14 residues long. The ends were cut back, 3 bases at V and 1 base at J, with 9 bases in the middle. The CDR3, as DNA: TGTGCCAGCAGTTTGGCTATTTCGAACACTGAAGCTTTCTTT. Translated, it gives CASSLAISNTEAFF.

J is TRBJ1-1 and V is TRBV13, with D possibly matching TRBD1 (6 bases). The CDR3 sequence is 16 residues long. Trimming stripped 1 base from V and 3 bases from J, with 15 bases between. CDR1 is PRHDT, CDR2 FYEKMQ, per germline (reference sequence). The CDR3 DNA reads as TGTGCCAGCAGCTTAGCGGACCAGGAGGGGGACACTGAAGCTTTCTTT. It translates to CASSLADQEGDTEAFF.